These 25 T cell receptor beta chains share one sample of origin, sequenced in a study of T cell responses to AZD1222 COVID-19 vaccine. Only in-frame clones appear in the TCRdb table, and some are missing; sequencing was by immunoSEQ multiplex PCR. The data contain about 120,000 clones, roughly nine tenths of them singletons. Sequences were derived from peripheral blood, sampled 28 days after the second AZD1222 dose. Receptors originate from an adult who received the AZD1222 COVID-19 vaccine.

This chain links TRBV6-5 with TRBJ1-1; 7 nucleotides match TRBD1. CDR3 length equals 15 residues. J was trimmed by 10 bases and V by 4 bases; bases with no gene match: 15. In germline, CDR1 is MNHEY, CDR2 SVGAGI. The CDR3 region is CASSSTNRGWGGAFF. The CDR3 coding sequence is TGTGCCAGCAGTTCCACTAACAGGGGCTGGGGAGGAGCTTTCTTT.

The chain employs TRBV28 and TRBJ1-1; the D is unclear. This CDR3 has 14 residues. Germline V gives CDR1 MDHEN, CDR2 SYDVKM. Trimming took 3 bases from V and 3 from J, leaving 11 bases between them. CDR3 loop: CASSLLGEYTEAFF. Here the CDR3 DNA reads TGTGCCAGCAGTTTGCTCGGGGAGTACACTGAAGCTTTCTTT.

The chain recombines TRBV5-1 with TRBJ1-1; D may be TRBD1 (5 bases). Germline V gives CDR1 SGHRS, CDR2 YFSETQ. The V end lost 5 bases, the J end lost 4 bases, and 18 bases lay between the germline ends. The length of the CDR3 is 15 residues. The CDR3 DNA sequence: TGCGCCAGCAGGGTGGAGCAGGGAGGAATCACTGAAGCTTTCTTT. This encodes CASRVEQGGITEAFF. Supplemented by reference TRBV5-1 and TRBJ1-1, the full variable domain reads KAGVTQTPRYLIKTRGQQVTLSCSPISGHRSVSWYQQTPGQGLQFLFEYFSETQRNKGNFPGRFSGRQFSNSRSEMNVSTLELGDSALYLCASRVEQGGITEAFFGQGTRLTVV.

This chain links TRBV3-1 (or the pseudogene TRBV3-2) with TRBJ2-6; D not certain. V was trimmed by 5 bases and J by 0 bases, leaving 8 bases between them. In germline, CDR1 is LGHDT, CDR2 YNNKEL (reference sequence). The CDR3 has 15 amino acids. The CDR3 region is CASSATPSGANVLTF. As DNA, the CDR3 is TGTGCCAGCAGCGCAACCCCCTCTGGGGCCAACGTCCTGACTTTC.

The chain carries TRBV5-8 and TRBJ1-1, with 11 bases aligning to TRBD1. The junction had 8 bases not matched to a gene; V was cut back by 10 bases and J by 6 bases. The CDR3 runs 13 residues. Germline CDR1 and CDR2: SGHTS and YDEGEE. For the CDR3, the DNA is TGTGCCGGATGGGGACAGGGGGAGTCTGAAGCTTTCTTT. It encodes CAGWGQGESEAFF.

The chain recombines TRBV18 with TRBJ1-1; no clear D. This CDR3 is 15 amino acids long. Per the germline V gene, CDR1 is KGHSH and CDR2 is LQKENI. Trimming stripped 0 bases from V and 6 bases from J, with 14 bases between. Written as DNA, the CDR3 is TGTGCCAGCTCACCACCGAGGGCCGGGCTGCCTGAAGCTTTCTTT. As protein: CASSPPRAGLPEAFF.

The rearrangement uses TRBV4-1 and TRBJ1-1, with D tentatively TRBD1 (6 bases). Looked up from germline, CDR1 is MGHRA and CDR2 is YSYEKL. V lost 2 bases and J 4 bases, leaving 8 bases between the germline ends. The CDR3 totals 13 residues. In DNA, the CDR3 is TGCGCCAGCAGCCAACAGGGGTTCACTGAAGCTTTCTTT. This gives the protein CASSQQGFTEAFF.

V usage is TRBV18 and J usage is TRBJ1-5, with D possibly being TRBD1 (5 bases). V shed 2 bases and J shed 3 bases, with 20 bases lying between them. There are 18 residues in the CDR3. Germline V gene sequence: CDR1 KGHSH, CDR2 LQKENI. In nucleotides, the CDR3 is TGTGCCAGCTCACCAACGAGGCAGGGAGTACGCAACAATCAGCCCCAGCATTTT. This sequence encodes CASSPTRQGVRNNQPQHF.

The J gene is TRBJ1-3, the V gene TRBV12-3 or TRBV12-4; TRBD1 matches 10 bases. V gave up 4 bases and J gave up 7 bases; unmatched junction bases: 1. The CDR3 is 13 residues long. The CDR3 DNA sequence: TGTGCCAGCAGTTGGGGACAGGGGAACACCATATATTTT. Translation: CASSWGQGNTIYF.

This chain links TRBV19 with TRBJ1-3; D gene unclear. Germline V CDR1 and CDR2: LNHDA, SQIVND (reference sequence). There are 12 residues in the CDR3. Deletions cut 6 bases from V and 4 bases from J, with 7 bases between. In DNA form, the CDR3 reads TGTGCCAGTAGCCCCCCGGGAAACACCATATATTTT. Translated, it gives CASSPPGNTIYF.

The chain has TRBV27 and TRBJ1-5; D unresolved. Trimming removed 2 bases from V and 5 bases from J, with 7 bases in between. CDR1 MNHEY and CDR2 SMNVEV come from the germline V gene (reference sequence). CDR3 size: 13 residues. As DNA, the CDR3 is TGTGCCAGCAGTTTAACGGGTCATCAGCCCCAGCATTTT. It is translated as CASSLTGHQPQHF.

The rearrangement links TRBV2 to TRBJ2-7, with TRBD1 as a possible D gene (5 bases). This CDR3 has 15 amino acids. Germline-derived CDR1 and CDR2 are SNHLY and FYNNEI. With 1 base removed from V and 2 bases from J, the gap between germline ends came to 12 bases. CDR3 loop: CASSEGEQVTYEQYF. In nucleotides, the CDR3 is TGTGCCAGCAGTGAAGGGGAACAGGTCACCTACGAGCAGTACTTC. The variable domain in full, with the rest retrieved from reference TRBV2 and TRBJ2-7, is EPEVTQTPSHQVTQMGQEVILRCVPISNHLYFYWYRQILGQKVEFLVSFYNNEISEKSEIFDDQFSVERPDGSNFTLKIRSTKLEDSAMYFCASSEGEQVTYEQYFGPGTRLTVT.

This chain connects TRBV7-2 to TRBJ1-4; D uncertain. Germline values: CDR1 SGHTA, CDR2 FQGNSA. The CDR3 is made up of 14 amino acids. Trimming removed 2 bases from V and 8 bases from J, with 12 bases in between. CDR3 loop: CASSLHPSQEKLFF. CDR3 coding DNA: TGTGCCAGCAGCTTACATCCATCACAGGAAAAACTGTTTTTT.

V gene TRBV7-2 combines with J gene TRBJ2-2, with 7 bases identical to TRBD1. V shed 5 bases and J 2 bases; nucleotides not matched to a gene: 8. Looked up from germline, CDR1 is SGHTA and CDR2 is FQGNSA. CDR3 length equals 16 residues. The CDR3, as DNA: TGTGCCAGCAGCCACAAGACAGGGAGAAACACCGGGGAGCTGTTTTTT. Protein: CASSHKTGRNTGELFF. The full variable domain, completed using reference TRBV7-2 and TRBJ2-2, is GAGVSQSPSNKVTEKGKDVELRCDPISGHTALYWYRQSLGQGLEFLIYFQGNSAPDKSGLPSDRFSAERTGGSVSTLTIQRTQQEDSAVYLCASSHKTGRNTGELFFGEGSRLTVL.

This chain uses TRBV13 with TRBJ1-2; a weak D match, TRBD1 (6 bases). The CDR3 runs to 16 residues. Trimming took off 0 bases at V and 2 bases at J, with 13 bases between the two ends. Germline V CDR1 and CDR2: PRHDT, FYEKMQ (reference sequence). CDR3 DNA: TGTGCCAGCAGCTTAGGCCGGGGGCGGCAAAACTATGGCTACACCTTC. It translates to CASSLGRGRQNYGYTF.

The genes are TRBV2 and TRBJ1-2; 10 nucleotides align to TRBD1. Per the germline V gene, CDR1 is SNHLY and CDR2 is FYNNEI. This CDR3 has 12 amino acids. V gave up 6 bases and J gave up 7 bases; unmatched junction bases: 2. CDR3 DNA: TGTGCCAGCAGAGGGACAGGGGTTGGCTACACCTTC. This gives the protein CASRGTGVGYTF.

This clone has a handful of counts. The V call is TRBV6-2 or TRBV6-3, the J call TRBJ1-1; 9 nucleotides match TRBD1. Germline trimming cut 3 bases from V and 1 base from J; bases unmatched to any gene: 6. Germline CDR1 is MNHEY and CDR2 is SVGEGT. This CDR3 region has 16 residues. In DNA form, the CDR3 reads TGTGCCAGCAGTTATGGGTTGGGACAGGGGAACACTGAAGCTTTCTTT. Protein sequence: CASSYGLGQGNTEAFF.

This sequence joins TRBV9 and TRBJ2-2; D uncertain. The V gene's germline CDR1 is SGDLS and CDR2 YYNGEE. This CDR3 has 11 residues. V was pared by 7 bases and J by 6 bases, with 7 bases between. CDR3 in amino acids: CASGVSGELFF. In nucleotides, the CDR3 is TGTGCCAGCGGGGTGTCCGGGGAGCTGTTTTTT. Filled out from reference TRBV9 and TRBJ2-2, the complete variable domain reads DSGVTQTPKHLITATGQRVTLRCSPRSGDLSVYWYQQSLDQGLQFLIQYYNGEERAKGNILERFSAQQFPDLHSELNLSSLELGDSALYFCASGVSGELFFGEGSRLTVL.

The J gene is TRBJ2-1, the V gene TRBV7-6; no clear D. Germline assignment: CDR1 SGHVS and CDR2 FNYEAQ. The ends were cut back, 2 bases at V and 2 bases at J, with 10 bases in the middle. The CDR3 runs 15 residues. This chain's CDR3 is CASSLRDPPYNEQFF. CDR3 bases: TGTGCCAGCAGCTTAAGGGATCCCCCCTACAATGAGCAGTTCTTC.

J is TRBJ1-2 and V is TRBV3-1 (or the pseudogene TRBV3-2); D is uncertain. Trimming stripped 6 bases from V and 5 bases from J, with 7 bases between. Looked up from germline, CDR1 is LGHDT and CDR2 is YNNKEL (reference sequence). The CDR3 spans 11 residues. DNA of the CDR3: TGTGCCAGCAGTGAGGGATATGGCTACACCTTC. It specifies CASSEGYGYTF.

This chain links TRBV3-1 (or the pseudogene TRBV3-2) with TRBJ2-1; 8 nucleotides match TRBD2. Losses at the gene ends were 1 base for V and 5 bases for J; bases not matched to a gene: 4. CDR3 length equals 15 residues. Germline CDR1 reads LGHDT; CDR2 reads YNNKEL (reference sequence). CDR3 in amino acids: CASSQAGGPNNEQFF. The DNA of the CDR3 is TGTGCCAGCAGCCAAGCGGGGGGGCCTAACAATGAGCAGTTCTTC.

The chain uses TRBV5-4 and TRBJ2-7, with TRBD2 identical over 8 bases. CDR3 size: 15 residues. Germline CDR1 is SGHNT and CDR2 is YYREEE (reference sequence). Losses at the gene ends were 0 bases for V and 4 bases for J; bases not matched to a gene: 6. The CDR3 DNA sequence: TGTGCCAGCAGCTTGGGTAGCGGGGTAATGTACGAGCAGTACTTC. Translated, it gives CASSLGSGVMYEQYF. The variable domain in full, completed from reference TRBV5-4 and TRBJ2-7, reads ETGVTQSPTHLIKTRGQQVTLRCSSQSGHNTVSWYQQALGQGPQFIFQYYREEENGRGNFPPRFSGLQFPNYSSELNVNALELDDSALYLCASSLGSGVMYEQYFGPGTRLTVT.

This rearrangement joins TRBV6-5 to TRBJ1-2; D remains unclear. Trimming removed 2 bases at V and 8 bases at J, with 15 bases between. The CDR3 totals 14 residues. From germline, CDR1 is MNHEY and CDR2 SVGAGI. As DNA, the CDR3 is TGTGCCAGCAGTTACCTAGAACCTCACACGGGCTACACCTTC. Protein product: CASSYLEPHTGYTF.

The genes are TRBV19 and TRBJ2-7, with 7 positions matching TRBD1. Per the germline V gene, CDR1 is LNHDA and CDR2 is SQIVND (reference sequence). With 3 bases clipped from V and 2 bases from J, the junction kept 4 bases outside the gene matches. This CDR3 is 14 amino acids long. The chain's CDR3 is CASSIRQGAYEQYF. CDR3 in DNA: TGTGCCAGTAGTATCCGGCAGGGGGCCTACGAGCAGTACTTC.

The genes are TRBV4-2 and TRBJ2-1; D is unresolved. The ends were cut back, 0 bases at V and 0 bases at J, with 9 bases in the middle. The length of the CDR3 is 16 residues. Germline lookup yields CDR1 LGHNA and CDR2 YNFKEQ. The CDR3 region has the DNA TGTGCCAGCAGCCAAGAATCACAGTCCTCCTACAATGAGCAGTTCTTC. It yields the protein CASSQESQSSYNEQFF.